This TCR beta chain was profiled in a study of monozygotic twins with inflammatory bowel disease. TCRdb reprocessed the 5' RACE reads; each CDR3 protein has one entry and no DNA is given. Its listing shows 300,000 to 400,000 distinct CDR3 sequences. There are 15 residues in the CDR3. The germline V gene has CDR1 MDHEN and CDR2 SYDVKM. The chain recombines TRBV28 with TRBJ2-3; the D gene TCRdb calls, TRBD1, cannot be checked with no DNA. The sample comprised blood. This TCR derives from a human donor with ulcerative colitis or Crohn's disease, or a healthy co-twin of an affected twin (not recorded which). The CDR3: CASSFDGGGTDTQYF.